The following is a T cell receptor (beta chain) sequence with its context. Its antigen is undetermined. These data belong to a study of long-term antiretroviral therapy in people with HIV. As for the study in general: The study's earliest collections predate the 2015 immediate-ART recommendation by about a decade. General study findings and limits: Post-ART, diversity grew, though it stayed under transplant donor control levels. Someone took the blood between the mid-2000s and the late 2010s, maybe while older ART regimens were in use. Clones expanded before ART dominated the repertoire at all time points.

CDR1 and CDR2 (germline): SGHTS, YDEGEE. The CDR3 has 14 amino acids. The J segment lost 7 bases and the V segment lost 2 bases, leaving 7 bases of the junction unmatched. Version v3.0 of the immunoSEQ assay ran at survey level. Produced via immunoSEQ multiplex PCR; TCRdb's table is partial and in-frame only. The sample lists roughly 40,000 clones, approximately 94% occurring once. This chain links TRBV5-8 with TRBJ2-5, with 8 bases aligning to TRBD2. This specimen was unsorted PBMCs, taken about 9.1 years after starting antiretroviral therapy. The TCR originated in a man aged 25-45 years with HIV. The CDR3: CASSLEAGEGTQYF. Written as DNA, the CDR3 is TGTGCCAGCAGCTTAGAAGCGGGGGAAGGGACCCAGTACTTC.